The 19 T cell receptor beta chains below all came from one sample that was sequenced in a study of vaccination and CD4 T cells after COVID-19. Scientists ran DNA taken from cultured CD4+ T cells through the Oncomine TCR Beta short-read assay for sequencing. MiXCR was run by TCRdb on the PCR reads, yielding one entry per CDR3 protein. The sample yields thousands of distinct CDR3 sequences, 31% seen once. Regarding treatment: roughly 10-day PBMC culture with coronavirus spike peptide pools or control peptides (ViraFEST assay). During the years 2011-2018, before the COVID-19 pandemic, the unexposed donor's CD4+ T cells were collected. These receptors have no identified antigens. Sequenced material: CD4+ T cells from blood, cultured in vitro. These receptors were obtained from a human donor in good health.

This chain connects TRBV30 to TRBJ1-1; perhaps TRBD1 as D (5 bases). Looked up from germline, CDR1 is GTSNPN and CDR2 is SVGIG (reference sequence). CDR3 length equals 11 residues. Trimming took off 3 bases at V and 4 bases at J, with 6 bases between the two ends. The CDR3 DNA sequence: TGTGCCTGGAGGGGGCGCACTGAAGCTTTCTTT. Its translation: CAWRGRTEAFF.

This clonotype appeared a few times. The chain links TRBV10-3 to TRBJ1-3, with TRBD1 as a possible D gene (6 bases). Germline-derived CDR1 and CDR2 are ENHRY and SYGVKD. CDR3 size: 16 residues. V dropped 2 bases and J dropped 2 bases, with 13 bases sitting between them. CDR3 loop: CAISEEGQNAGNTIYF. Written as DNA, the CDR3 is TGTGCCATCAGTGAGGAAGGACAGAACGCTGGAAACACCATATATTTT.

This clonotype was found a few times. J is TRBJ1-2 and V is TRBV19, with 9 bases matching TRBD1. The CDR3 is made up of 14 amino acids. Germline V CDR1 and CDR2: LNHDA, SQIVND (reference sequence). The V segment lost 6 bases and the J segment 4 bases; nucleotides outside the gene matches: 6. Written as DNA, the CDR3 is TGTGCCAGTAGGATACCGGGACAGGGCTATGGCTACACCTTC. It specifies CASRIPGQGYGYTF.

This clonotype was detected a few times. This chain connects TRBV20-1 to TRBJ1-5, with no clear D. The CDR3 covers 13 residues. V was pared by 3 bases and J by 6 bases, with 12 bases between. The germline V gene has CDR1 DFQATT and CDR2 SNEGSKA (reference sequence). Written as DNA, the CDR3 is TGCAGTGCTAGTTACGGGGAAAGTCAGCCCCAGCATTTT. It yields the protein CSASYGESQPQHF.

This clonotype was picked up a small number of times. The CDR3 nucleotides are TGTGCCAGCAGCCAAAATGGGCTGGACACTGAAGCTTTCTTT. Its protein product is CASSQNGLDTEAFF. The J gene is TRBJ1-1, the V gene TRBV7-3; D remains ambiguous. Germline V CDR1 and CDR2: SGHTA, FQGTGA. Trimming cost V 5 bases and J 3 bases, with 13 bases left between them. This CDR3 comprises 14 residues. The whole variable domain, remainder taken from reference TRBV7-3 and TRBJ1-1, is GAGVSQTPSNKVTEKGKYVELRCDPISGHTALYWYRQSLGQGPEFLIYFQGTGAADDSGLPNDRFFAVRPEGSVSTLKIQRTERGDSAVYLCASSQNGLDTEAFFGQGTRLTVV.

V usage is TRBV5-6 and J usage is TRBJ1-2; D ambiguous. The CDR3 runs to 14 residues. The V gene's germline CDR1 is SGHDT and CDR2 YYEEEE. Trimming stripped 1 base from V and 3 bases from J, with 10 bases between. The CDR3 coding sequence is TGTGCCAGCAGCTTGATTCAGAGAGACTATGGCTACACCTTC. Translated, it gives CASSLIQRDYGYTF.

This clonotype was recorded a few times. This chain links TRBV20-1 with TRBJ1-3; D is ambiguous. The V and J ends lost 3 bases and 0 bases respectively, with 6 bases between them. CDR1 and CDR2 (germline): DFQATT, SNEGSKA (reference sequence). There are 13 residues in the CDR3. CDR3 protein: CSASLDSGNTIYF. The CDR3 nucleotides read TGCAGTGCTAGTTTAGACTCTGGAAACACCATATATTTT.

This clonotype was observed a few times. The chain is built from TRBV27 and TRBJ1-6; no firm D call. V lost 2 bases to trimming and J lost 10 bases, with 18 bases between them. There are 16 residues in the CDR3. The germline V gene encodes CDR1 MNHEY and CDR2 SMNVEV (reference sequence). CDR3 region: CASSLRPGGEQSPLHF. The CDR3, as DNA: TGTGCCAGCAGTTTACGCCCGGGCGGGGAGCAATCACCCCTCCACTTT.

This sequence joins TRBV2 and TRBJ2-1; tentatively, D is TRBD1 (6 bases). Trimming cost V 8 bases and J 6 bases, with 14 bases left between them. Germline V CDR1 and CDR2: SNHLY, FYNNEI. The CDR3 has 13 residues. CDR3 amino acids: CASETGTSNEQFF. For the CDR3, the DNA is TGTGCCAGCGAAACCGGGACATCCAATGAGCAGTTCTTC.

This chain connects TRBV5-1 to TRBJ1-1, with a weak D call TRBD1 (6 bases). V was pared by 3 bases and J by 12 bases, with 21 bases between. Germline V gene data show CDR1 as SGHRS and CDR2 as YFSETQ. CDR3 length: 14 amino acids. CDR3 protein: CASSSLGGTINPFF. The CDR3 DNA follows: TGCGCCAGCAGCTCCCTGGGTGGGACAATCAATCCTTTCTTT.

This clonotype was observed a handful of times. V gene TRBV5-1 combines with J gene TRBJ1-6; D may be TRBD1 (6 bases). Trimming cost V 0 bases and J 7 bases, with 8 bases left between them. The CDR3 covers 14 residues. Looked up from germline, CDR1 is SGHRS and CDR2 is YFSETQ. The CDR3 DNA sequence: TGCGCCAGCAGCTTGGGCCAGGGGAATTCACCCCTCCACTTT. This codes for CASSLGQGNSPLHF.

CDR3 sequence (DNA): TGTGCCAGCAGTTATCAGGGTCCAGCCGTTAACTACGAGCAGTACTTC. Its translation is CASSYQGPAVNYEQYF. The chain carries TRBV6-5 and TRBJ2-7; weak D call: TRBD1 (5 bases). The CDR3 contains 16 residues. Trimming removed 3 bases at V and 3 bases at J, with 18 bases between. CDR1 and CDR2 from the germline V gene are MNHEY and SVGAGI.

This clonotype was observed a handful of times. The chain recombines TRBV7-9 with TRBJ1-3; D ambiguous. This CDR3 has 16 amino acids. Germline V lookup: CDR1 SEHNR, CDR2 FQNEAQ (reference sequence). The V end lost 6 bases, the J end lost 0 bases, and 15 bases lay between the germline ends. CDR3 DNA: TGTGCCAGCAGGAAGGGCGCAGACGACTCTGGAAACACCATATATTTT. This sequence encodes CASRKGADDSGNTIYF.

This clonotype was observed a few times. The V call is TRBV2, the J call TRBJ1-2; D may be TRBD1 (5 bases). Germline assignment: CDR1 SNHLY and CDR2 FYNNEI. This CDR3 region has 13 residues. V was cut by 4 bases and J by 6 bases, with 12 bases left in between. The CDR3 DNA reads as TGTGCCAGCAGTGTCAGGGTATCAGATGGCTACACCTTC. Translated: CASSVRVSDGYTF.

This clonotype was counted a few times. The chain joins TRBV10-3 to TRBJ2-5; either TRBD1 or TRBD2 may fit D (5 bases each). V gave up 6 bases and J gave up 2 bases, with 22 bases separating them. Germline CDR1 is ENHRY and CDR2 is SYGVKD. This CDR3 is built from 17 residues. The CDR3 bases are TGTGCCATCAGAGACCCTGATCCGGGGCCTGGGCAAGAGACCCAGTACTTC. Translated, it gives CAIRDPDPGPGQETQYF.

This clonotype showed up just a few times. This chain connects TRBV18 to TRBJ1-6; D is undetermined. Germline V gene lookup returns CDR1 KGHSH and CDR2 LQKENI. The CDR3 sequence is 13 residues long. V was clipped by 4 bases and J by 7 bases, with 8 bases between them. Here the CDR3 reads CASSLRENSPLHF. As DNA, the CDR3 is TGTGCCAGCTCACTAAGGGAAAATTCACCCCTCCACTTT. Combining the CDR3 with reference TRBV18 and TRBJ1-6 gives the whole variable domain NAGVMQNPRHLVRRRGQEARLRCSPMKGHSHVYWYRQLPEEGLKFMVYLQKENIIDESGMPKERFSAEFPKEGPSILRIQQVVRGDSAAYFCASSLRENSPLHFGNGTRLTVT.

The chain joins TRBV7-9 to TRBJ2-3; D tentatively reads TRBD1 or TRBD2 (5 bases each). Deletions cut 5 bases from V and 8 bases from J, with 14 bases between. CDR3 length: 13 amino acids. Germline V gene lookup returns CDR1 SEHNR and CDR2 FQNEAQ (reference sequence). The CDR3 loop reads CASSLTGGGTQYF. DNA for the CDR3: TGTGCCAGCAGCCTCACAGGAGGTGGTACGCAGTATTTT.

This sequence joins TRBV12-3 or TRBV12-4 and TRBJ1-2, with D possibly TRBD1 on 6 matching bases. This CDR3 comprises 14 residues. V lost 5 bases and J 8 bases, leaving 18 bases between the germline ends. This CDR3 reads CASSPRAQGNGYTF. Here the CDR3 DNA reads TGTGCCAGCAGTCCCCGAGCGCAGGGGAACGGCTACACCTTC.

V usage is TRBV5-1 and J usage is TRBJ1-1; D is uncertain. This CDR3 is built from 14 residues. V was pared by 0 bases and J by 5 bases, with 11 bases between. The germline V gene encodes CDR1 SGHRS and CDR2 YFSETQ. The DNA of the CDR3 is TGCGCCAGCAGCTTGGGTGACTCATTAACTGAAGCTTTCTTT. It specifies CASSLGDSLTEAFF. Using reference TRBV5-1 and TRBJ1-1 for the parts outside the CDR3, the full variable domain is KAGVTQTPRYLIKTRGQQVTLSCSPISGHRSVSWYQQTPGQGLQFLFEYFSETQRNKGNFPGRFSGRQFSNSRSEMNVSTLELGDSALYLCASSLGDSLTEAFFGQGTRLTVV.